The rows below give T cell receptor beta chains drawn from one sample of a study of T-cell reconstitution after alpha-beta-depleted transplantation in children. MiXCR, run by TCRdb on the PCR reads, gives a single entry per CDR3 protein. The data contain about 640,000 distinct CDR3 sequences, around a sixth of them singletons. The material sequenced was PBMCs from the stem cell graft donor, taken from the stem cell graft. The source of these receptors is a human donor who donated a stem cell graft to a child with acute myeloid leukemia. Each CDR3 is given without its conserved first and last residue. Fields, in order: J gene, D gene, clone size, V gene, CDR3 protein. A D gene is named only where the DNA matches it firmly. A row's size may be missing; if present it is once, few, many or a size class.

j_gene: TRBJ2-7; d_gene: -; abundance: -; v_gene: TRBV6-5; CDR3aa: ASSYSTQGRPYEQY
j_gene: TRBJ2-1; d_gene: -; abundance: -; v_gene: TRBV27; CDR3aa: ASSLERSYEQF
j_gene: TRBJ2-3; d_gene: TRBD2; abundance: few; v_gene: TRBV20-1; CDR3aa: SASVSGGMRDTQY
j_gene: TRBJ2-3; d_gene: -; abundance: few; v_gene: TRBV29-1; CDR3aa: SASWTADTQY
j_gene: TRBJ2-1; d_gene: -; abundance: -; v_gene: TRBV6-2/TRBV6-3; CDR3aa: ASSLLADPRNEQF
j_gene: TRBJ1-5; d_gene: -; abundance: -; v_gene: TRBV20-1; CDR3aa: SARRVTGNQPQH
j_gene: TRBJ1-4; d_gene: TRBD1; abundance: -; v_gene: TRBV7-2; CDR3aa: ASSNQGAIREKLF
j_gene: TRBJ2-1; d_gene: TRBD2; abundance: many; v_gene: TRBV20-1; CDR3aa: SAPLGRGSNEQF
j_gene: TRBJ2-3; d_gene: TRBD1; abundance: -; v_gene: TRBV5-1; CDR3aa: ASSLDDRGRRGPDTQY
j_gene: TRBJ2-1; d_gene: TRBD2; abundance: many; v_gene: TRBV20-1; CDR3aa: SARKLAGNEQF
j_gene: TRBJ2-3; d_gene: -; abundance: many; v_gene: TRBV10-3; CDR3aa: AIREDLGTDTQY
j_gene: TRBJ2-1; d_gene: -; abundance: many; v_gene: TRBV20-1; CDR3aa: SASSGEYYNEQF
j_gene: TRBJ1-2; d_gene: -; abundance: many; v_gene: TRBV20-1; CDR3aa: SARDSKVLDGYT
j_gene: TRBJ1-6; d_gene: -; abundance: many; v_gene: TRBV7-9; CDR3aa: ASSFDGSYNSPLH
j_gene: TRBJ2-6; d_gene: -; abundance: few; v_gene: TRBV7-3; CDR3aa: ASTQGGGANVLT
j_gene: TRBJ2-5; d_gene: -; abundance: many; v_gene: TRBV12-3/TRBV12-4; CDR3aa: ASSVRHGETQY
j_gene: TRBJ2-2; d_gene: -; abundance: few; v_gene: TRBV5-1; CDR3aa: ASSTDGAGELF
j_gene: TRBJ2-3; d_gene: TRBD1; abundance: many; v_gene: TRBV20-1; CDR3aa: SASKQGVRDTQY
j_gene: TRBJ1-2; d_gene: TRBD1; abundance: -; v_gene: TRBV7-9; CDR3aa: ASSLDQRTGRYGYT
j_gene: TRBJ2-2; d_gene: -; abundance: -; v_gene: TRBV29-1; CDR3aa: SADQGWGSGELF
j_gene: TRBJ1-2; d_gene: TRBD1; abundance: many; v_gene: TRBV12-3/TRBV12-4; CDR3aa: ASSYSYRGTGYT
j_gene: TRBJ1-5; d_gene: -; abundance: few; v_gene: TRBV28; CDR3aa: ASSSSLANQPQH
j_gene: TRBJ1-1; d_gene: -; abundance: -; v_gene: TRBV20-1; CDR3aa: RALEGVTEAF
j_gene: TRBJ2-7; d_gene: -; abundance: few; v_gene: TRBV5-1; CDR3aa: ASSLKAGFYEQY
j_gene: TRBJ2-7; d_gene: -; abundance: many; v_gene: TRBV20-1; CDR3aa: SASSQRFSYEQY
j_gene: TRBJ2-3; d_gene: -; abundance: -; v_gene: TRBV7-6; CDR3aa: ASSLELASGTDTQY
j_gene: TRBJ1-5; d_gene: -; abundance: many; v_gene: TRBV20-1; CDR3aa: SASPHWGDNQPQH
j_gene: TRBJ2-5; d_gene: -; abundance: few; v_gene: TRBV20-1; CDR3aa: SAPRYDSLIQETQY
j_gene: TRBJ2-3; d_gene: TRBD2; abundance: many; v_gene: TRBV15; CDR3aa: ATSPTSGASTDTQY
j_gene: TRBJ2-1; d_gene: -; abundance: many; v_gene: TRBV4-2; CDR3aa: ASSQDKRDSDEQF
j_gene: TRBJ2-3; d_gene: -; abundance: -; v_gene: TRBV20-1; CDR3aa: SAKGEPVTDTQY
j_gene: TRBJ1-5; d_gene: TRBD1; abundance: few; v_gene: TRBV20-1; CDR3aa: SALRGRGGNQPQH
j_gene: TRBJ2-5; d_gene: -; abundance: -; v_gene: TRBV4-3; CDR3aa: ASSQGVGWETQY
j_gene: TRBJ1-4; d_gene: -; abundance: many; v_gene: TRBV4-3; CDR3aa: ASSHGQVVGNEKLF
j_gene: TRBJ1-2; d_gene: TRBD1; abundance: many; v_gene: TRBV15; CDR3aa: ATSRDPPGQDLNYGYT
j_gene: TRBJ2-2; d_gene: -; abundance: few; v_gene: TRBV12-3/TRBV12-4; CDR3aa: ASSPLYGGRTGELF
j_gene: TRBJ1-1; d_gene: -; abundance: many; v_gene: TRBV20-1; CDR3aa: SARRQPEAF
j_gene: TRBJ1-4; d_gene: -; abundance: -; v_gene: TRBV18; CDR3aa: ASSPARQMVEKLF
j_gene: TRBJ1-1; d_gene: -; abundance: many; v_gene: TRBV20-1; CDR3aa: SARRQQGGEAF
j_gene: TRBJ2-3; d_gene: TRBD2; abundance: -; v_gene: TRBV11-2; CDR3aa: ASGMAGGWADTQY